These T cell receptor beta chains were read from a single sample in a study of OX40 agonist ivuxolimab in advanced cancers. This table comes from immunoSEQ multiplex PCR, and its TCRdb copy is limited to in-frame clones, with some not included. This sample has over 65,000 clones, with 80% to 85% found just once. The specimen comprised CD4+ or CD8+ T cells sorted from blood, sampled in a trial of the OX40 agonist ivuxolimab. These TCRs come from an adult with an advanced solid tumor such as melanoma, head and neck, liver or kidney cancer. The CDR3 runs from the conserved cysteine through the conserved F or W. A D gene is named only where the DNA matches it firmly. Clone size, where shown, is once, few, many, or a class for clones that have expanded.

d_call: TRBD2
clone_size: -
j_call: TRBJ2-1
v_call: TRBV7-2
cdr3_nt: TGTGCCAGCAGCTTCCGACTAGCGGCGGGGCTTGAGCAGTTCTTC
cdr3_aa: CASSFRLAAGLEQFF

d_call: -
clone_size: once
j_call: TRBJ2-2
v_call: TRBV4-3
cdr3_nt: TGCGCCAGCAGCCAAGATGTGGCCAGGGGCCGAGGCACCGGGGAGCTGTTTTTT
cdr3_aa: CASSQDVARGRGTGELFF

d_call: TRBD1
clone_size: -
j_call: TRBJ1-4
v_call: TRBV6-5
cdr3_nt: TGTGCCAGCAGTTACTCCCGGGACAGTACTATTGAAAAGCTGTTTTTT
cdr3_aa: CASSYSRDSTIEKLFF

d_call: TRBD1
clone_size: -
j_call: TRBJ1-2
v_call: TRBV30
cdr3_nt: TGTGCCTGGAGTGATATCGGACAGGGGCGCTATGGCTACACCTTC
cdr3_aa: CAWSDIGQGRYGYTF

d_call: -
clone_size: -
j_call: TRBJ2-7
v_call: TRBV28
cdr3_nt: TGTGCCAGCAGTTTAGGGTTAGGCTACGAGCAGTACTTC
cdr3_aa: CASSLGLGYEQYF

d_call: -
clone_size: -
j_call: TRBJ2-1
v_call: TRBV6-4
cdr3_nt: TGTGCCAGCAGTGGGCTATGGGGGGAAGAGCAGTTCTTC
cdr3_aa: CASSGLWGEEQFF

d_call: -
clone_size: -
j_call: TRBJ2-2
v_call: TRBV7-6
cdr3_nt: TGTGCCAGCAGCTTAAGCCAGAACACCGGGGAGCTGTTTTTT
cdr3_aa: CASSLSQNTGELFF

d_call: -
clone_size: -
j_call: TRBJ2-2
v_call: TRBV5-5
cdr3_nt: TGTGCCAGCAGCTTAAGGGACACCGGGGAGCTGTTTTTT
cdr3_aa: CASSLRDTGELFF

d_call: -
clone_size: -
j_call: TRBJ1-2
v_call: TRBV30
cdr3_nt: TGTGCCTGCCCCTCGGGAGGGATTTCTGGCTACACCTTC
cdr3_aa: CACPSGGISGYTF

d_call: -
clone_size: -
j_call: TRBJ1-4
v_call: TRBV20-1
cdr3_nt: TGCAGTGCTATCTTTGGGGAAAAACTGTTTTTT
cdr3_aa: CSAIFGEKLFF

d_call: -
clone_size: -
j_call: TRBJ2-7
v_call: TRBV6-1
cdr3_nt: TGTGCCAGCATGACCCCTAGTGATCACCCTCGAGAGCAGTACTTC
cdr3_aa: CASMTPSDHPREQYF

d_call: -
clone_size: -
j_call: TRBJ2-3
v_call: TRBV11-2
cdr3_nt: TGTGCCAGCAGCTTATTAGGAAGCACAGATACGCAGTATTTT
cdr3_aa: CASSLLGSTDTQYF

d_call: -
clone_size: -
j_call: TRBJ2-6
v_call: TRBV10-3
cdr3_nt: TGTGCCATCAGTGAGCTGTGGAGCTCTGGGGCCAACGTCCTGACTTTC
cdr3_aa: CAISELWSSGANVLTF

d_call: TRBD1
clone_size: -
j_call: TRBJ2-7
v_call: TRBV4-2
cdr3_nt: TGTGCCAGCAGCCAGGGACAGCTCTACGAGCAGTACTTC
cdr3_aa: CASSQGQLYEQYF

d_call: TRBD1
clone_size: -
j_call: TRBJ1-2
v_call: TRBV4-2
cdr3_nt: TGTGCCAGCAGCCAAGAACAGGGGGCGCGGTATGGCTACACCTTC
cdr3_aa: CASSQEQGARYGYTF

d_call: -
clone_size: -
j_call: TRBJ2-2
v_call: TRBV30
cdr3_nt: TGTGCCTGGAGTACAGCCTCCGGGGAGCTGTTTTTT
cdr3_aa: CAWSTASGELFF

d_call: -
clone_size: once
j_call: TRBJ2-5
v_call: TRBV2
cdr3_nt: TGTGCCAGCAACCTCGAAGAGACCCAGTACTTC
cdr3_aa: CASNLEETQYF

d_call: -
clone_size: medium-sized
j_call: TRBJ1-2
v_call: TRBV2
cdr3_nt: TGTGCCAGTCGGGGGGAACGTAGCTACACCTTC
cdr3_aa: CASRGERSYTF

d_call: -
clone_size: few
j_call: TRBJ1-5
v_call: TRBV4-2
cdr3_nt: TGTGCCAGCAGCCAAGATAGGGAGGGAACAATCAATCAGCCCCAGCATTTT
cdr3_aa: CASSQDREGTINQPQHF

d_call: TRBD1
clone_size: once
j_call: TRBJ2-2
v_call: TRBV5-1
cdr3_nt: TGCGCCAGCAGCTCACCGGGACAGGGGAACACCGGGGAGCTGTTTTTT
cdr3_aa: CASSSPGQGNTGELFF

d_call: -
clone_size: -
j_call: TRBJ2-1
v_call: TRBV6-1
cdr3_nt: TGTGCCAGCAGTGAAGCGGGAGCGGAGAGTGAGCAGTTCTTC
cdr3_aa: CASSEAGAESEQFF

d_call: -
clone_size: once
j_call: TRBJ2-7
v_call: TRBV18
cdr3_nt: TGTGCCAGCTCAGAGGCCTACGAGCAGTACTTC
cdr3_aa: CASSEAYEQYF

d_call: -
clone_size: -
j_call: TRBJ2-3
v_call: TRBV30
cdr3_nt: TGTGCCTGGACAGATCAGGGAAACACAGATACGCAGTATTTT
cdr3_aa: CAWTDQGNTDTQYF

d_call: -
clone_size: -
j_call: TRBJ1-2
v_call: TRBV30
cdr3_nt: TGTGCCTTGAGCCATCTCTATGGCTACACCTTC
cdr3_aa: CALSHLYGYTF

d_call: -
clone_size: -
j_call: TRBJ2-1
v_call: TRBV14
cdr3_nt: TGTGCCAGCAGCCAAGAAAGTGAGCAGTTCTTC
cdr3_aa: CASSQESEQFF